Sequencing of this T cell receptor beta chain was carried out in a study of blood T cells in healthy people across ages. Combining a sample-barcoded 5' primer with a J-beta primer mix, a second PCR ran for roughly 6 to 11 cycles. TCRdb analysed the 5' RACE reads with MiXCR anew, one entry per CDR3 protein. The data hold 600,000 to 800,000 distinct CDR3 sequences, with approximately 52% observed a single time. CDR1 and CDR2 from the germline V gene are LNHNV and YYDKDF (reference sequence). V gave up 1 base and J gave up 1 base, with 11 bases separating them. This CDR3 is 16 amino acids long. The sequencing input was blood. V usage is TRBV15 and J usage is TRBJ2-1; D perhaps matches TRBD2 (6 bases). The source of this sequence is a woman at least 80 years old in good health. CDR3 DNA: TGTGCCACCAGCAGAGTGGCGGGAATTTCCTACAATGAGCAGTTCTTC. Protein product: CATSRVAGISYNEQFF.